The 30 T cell receptor beta chains reported below all come from one sample, sequenced in a study of T cells in Graves' hyperthyroidism and ophthalmopathy. TCR beta CDR3 regions were amplified from RNA transcripts. The HTBI primer set drove a first-round RT-PCR of the TCR CDR3. TCRdb re-analysed the multiplex PCR reads in MiXCR, keeping a single row per CDR3 protein. The data show about 400,000 distinct CDR3 sequences, around 14% seen once. Specimen: blood. Receptors originate from a woman aged 18-29 years with Graves' hyperthyroidism that later progressed to Graves' ophthalmopathy.

V is TRBV20-1 and J is TRBJ2-7; 8 nucleotides align to TRBD2. Trimming at V came to 0 bases and at J to 7 bases, leaving 14 bases not matched to a gene. CDR3 length: 16 amino acids. Germline V gene data show CDR1 as DFQATT and CDR2 as SNEGSKA (reference sequence). CDR3 nucleotide sequence: TGCAGTGCTAGAGATAGAGCGGGAGCGGAATTTTGGGAGCAGTACTTC. It yields the protein CSARDRAGAEFWEQYF.

This sequence joins TRBV11-3 and TRBJ2-3; D is ambiguous. Germline V gene lookup returns CDR1 SGHNT and CDR2 YENEEA. This CDR3 has 13 amino acids. V lost 3 bases and J lost 1, with 5 bases in between. CDR3 amino acids: CASSLRRTDTQYF. In nucleotides, the CDR3 is TGTGCCAGCAGCTTGCGCCGCACAGATACGCAGTATTTT.

This clonotype was seen many times. This chain connects TRBV20-1 to TRBJ2-5; D is unresolved. Germline CDR1 DFQATT, CDR2 SNEGSKA (reference sequence). V lost 1 base to trimming and J lost 3 bases, with 18 bases between them. CDR3 size: 16 residues. In DNA, the CDR3 is TGCAGTGCTAGAGGGAGAAGGCTAACCTATGAAGAGACCCAGTACTTC. It specifies CSARGRRLTYEETQYF.

Only a few counts were recorded for this clonotype. The chain combines TRBV18 with TRBJ2-7; D is undetermined. The germline CDR1 and CDR2 sequences are KGHSH and LQKENI. This CDR3 is 16 amino acids long. The ends were cut back, 0 bases at V and 3 bases at J, with 15 bases in the middle. CDR3 sequence: CASSPPVPAVLYEQYF. CDR3 sequence (DNA): TGTGCCAGCTCACCACCGGTGCCAGCCGTACTCTACGAGCAGTACTTC.

This clonotype was recorded many times. This chain's CDR3 is CSARVAGLSYEQYF. CDR3 bases: TGCAGTGCTAGAGTAGCGGGACTGTCCTACGAGCAGTACTTC. The gene calls are TRBV20-1 and TRBJ2-7, with 8 bases identical to TRBD2. Germline CDR1 and CDR2: DFQATT and SNEGSKA (reference sequence). V lost 1 base and J lost 1; bases outside the gene matches: 3. The CDR3 is 14 residues long.

The rearrangement joins TRBV7-2 to TRBJ2-1; 9 nucleotides align to TRBD1. The germline V gene encodes CDR1 SGHTA and CDR2 FQGNSA. The CDR3 consists of 16 residues. V trimming: 3 bases; J trimming: 8 bases; junction bases outside the gene matches: 11. CDR3 protein: CASSLGQGGSSYEQFF. CDR3 nucleotide sequence: TGTGCCAGCAGCTTGGGACAGGGTGGGTCATCATATGAGCAGTTCTTC.

This clonotype was seen many times. This sequence joins TRBV27 and TRBJ1-2, with 9 nucleotides matching TRBD1. J lost 4 bases, V lost 5 bases, and 11 bases had no gene match. In germline, CDR1 is MNHEY, CDR2 SMNVEV (reference sequence). CDR3 size: 16 residues. The CDR3, as DNA: TGTGCCAGCAGTCCGCAGGGGACAGGGAATATCTATGGCTACACCTTC. Protein: CASSPQGTGNIYGYTF.

This clonotype was detected many times. The chain has TRBV13 and TRBJ2-1; TRBD1 matches at 7 bases. From germline, CDR1 is PRHDT and CDR2 FYEKMQ (reference sequence). CDR3 length: 14 amino acids. With V trimmed by 3 bases and J by 9 bases, 8 bases remained unmatched. CDR3 bases: TGTGCCAGCAGCTTTCGGACAGGAAATGGTGAGCAGTTCTTC. Its protein is CASSFRTGNGEQFF.

This clonotype was seen ten or more times. This CDR3 reads CASSALAGGYNEQFF. DNA of the CDR3: TGTGCCAGCAGCGCACTAGCGGGAGGGTACAATGAGCAGTTCTTC. This chain uses TRBV6-1 with TRBJ2-1; 13 positions agree with TRBD2. The CDR3 runs to 15 residues. Trimming at V came to 6 bases and at J to 4 bases, leaving 3 bases not matched to a gene. The V gene's germline CDR1 is MNHNS and CDR2 SASEGT.

This clonotype was recorded many times. This rearrangement joins TRBV12-3 or TRBV12-4 to TRBJ2-2; D gene ambiguous. This CDR3 spans 11 amino acids. Trimming took off 6 bases at V and 6 bases at J, with 5 bases between the two ends. In nucleotides, the CDR3 is TGTGCCAGCAGCGTCTCCGGGGAGCTGTTTTTT. Its protein is CASSVSGELFF.

J is TRBJ2-3 and V is TRBV3-2. TRBV3-2 is designated a pseudogene. The CDR3 sequence is 10 residues long. The CDR3 protein is CASSQGTPYF. CDR3 DNA: TGTGCCAGCAGCCAAGGTACTCCGTATTTT.

The table lists this clonotype with many counts. This sequence joins TRBV11-1 and TRBJ1-4, with unresolved D. The V gene's germline CDR1 is SGHAT and CDR2 FQDESV (reference sequence). The CDR3 runs 20 residues. Trimming took 2 bases from V and 0 from J, leaving 22 bases between them. The CDR3 loop reads CASSLISTGGYSATNEKLFF. CDR3 coding DNA: TGTGCCAGCAGCTTAATCTCTACTGGAGGTTACTCCGCAACTAATGAAAAACTGTTTTTT.

This clonotype was observed many times. The CDR3 DNA is TGTGCCAGCAGCCTGATGGAGTACAATGAGCAGTTCTTC. Translating it yields CASSLMEYNEQFF. The J gene is TRBJ2-1, the V gene TRBV7-2; no clear D. V lost 5 bases, J lost 4 bases, and 9 bases lay in between. The CDR3 loop spans 13 amino acids. Germline CDR1 SGHTA, CDR2 FQGNSA.

The chain employs TRBV30 and TRBJ1-2, with D hard to call. The CDR3 is 11 amino acids. V lost 1 base and J lost 7, with 7 bases in between. Germline CDR1 and CDR2: GTSNPN and SVGIG (reference sequence). As DNA, the CDR3 is TGTGCCTGGAGTGGAGCTGGTGGCTACACCTTC. Residues: CAWSGAGGYTF.

This clonotype was recorded many times. The chain joins TRBV6-1 to TRBJ1-1; 7 bases are a match to TRBD1. With V trimmed by 7 bases and J by 5 bases, 4 bases remained unmatched. The CDR3 totals 12 residues. In germline, CDR1 is MNHNS, CDR2 SASEGT. DNA for the CDR3: TGTGCCAGCAAAGTACAGGGGACTGAAGCTTTCTTT. Translating gives CASKVQGTEAFF.

The V and J genes are TRBV9 and TRBJ2-3; D is uncertain. The V end lost 3 bases, the J end lost 1 base, and 9 bases lay between the germline ends. Germline CDR1 reads SGDLS; CDR2 reads YYNGEE. The CDR3 covers 14 residues. CDR3 in DNA: TGTGCCAGCAGCGGAAGTCAGGGCACAGATACGCAGTATTTT. Translating gives CASSGSQGTDTQYF.

This clonotype was counted a few times. The J gene is TRBJ1-2, the V gene TRBV9; 7 bases line up with TRBD1. The CDR3 has 16 residues. V shed 2 bases, J shed 4 bases, and the junction held 11 bases outside the gene matches. The germline CDR1 and CDR2 sequences are SGDLS and YYNGEE. The CDR3 is CASSVLTPGQRYGYTF. The CDR3 nucleotides are TGTGCCAGCAGCGTTCTAACCCCGGGACAGCGCTATGGCTACACCTTC.

This chain joins TRBV4-1 and TRBJ1-4, with D hard to call. There are 16 residues in the CDR3. Between the trimmed V and J ends, which lost 3 bases and 0 bases, there was a span of 11 bases. Germline-derived CDR1 and CDR2 are MGHRA and YSYEKL. CDR3 sequence: CASSHKIRATNEKLFF. The CDR3 DNA reads TGCGCCAGCAGCCACAAAATCAGAGCAACTAATGAAAAACTGTTTTTT.

This clonotype was seen at least ten times. A read error may account for a junction end that differs from germline. The V and J genes are TRBV6-2 or TRBV6-3 and TRBJ2-7; 7 bases are shared with TRBD2. Germline lookup yields CDR1 MNHEY and CDR2 SVGEGT. The CDR3 loop spans 12 amino acids. DNA of the CDR3: TGTGCCAGCAGCTCCAGGGACTACGGGCAGTACTTC. This encodes CASSSRDYGQYF.

The table lists this clonotype with a few counts. Given a much more abundant clone one base away, this may be a read error. The chain employs TRBV5-1 and TRBJ2-1; D is uncertain. The V gene's germline CDR1 is SGHRS and CDR2 YFSETQ. CDR3 length equals 12 residues. V was shortened by 6 bases and J by 5 bases, with 9 bases between the two germline ends. The CDR3 is CASKSGNNEQFF. CDR3 in DNA: TGCGCCAGCAAATCTGGGAACAATGAGCAGTTCTTC.

The CDR3 region has the DNA TGCGCCAGCAGTTCTGGACAGGTCTCATACGAGCAGTACTTC. Amino acid sequence: CASSSGQVSYEQYF. The V and J genes are TRBV5-1 and TRBJ2-7; 7 nucleotides match TRBD1. Unmatched junction bases numbered 9, after V lost 5 bases and J lost 4 bases. The germline V gene has CDR1 SGHRS and CDR2 YFSETQ. The CDR3 spans 14 residues. Looking up the rest from reference TRBV5-1 and TRBJ2-7 gives the full variable domain: KAGVTQTPRYLIKTRGQQVTLSCSPISGHRSVSWYQQTPGQGLQFLFEYFSETQRNKGNFPGRFSGRQFSNSRSEMNVSTLELGDSALYLCASSSGQVSYEQYFGPGTRLTVT.

This clonotype was seen many times. J is TRBJ1-3 and V is TRBV20-1; D is possibly TRBD1 (5 bases). The germline gives CDR1 DFQATT, CDR2 SNEGSKA (reference sequence). This CDR3 region has 13 residues. The V and J ends lost 3 bases and 6 bases respectively, with 12 bases between them. CDR3 coding DNA: TGCAGTGCTAGGGGGGTCATAACAAACACCATATATTTT. The encoded protein is CSARGVITNTIYF.

This clonotype was picked up many times. V and J are TRBV28 and TRBJ2-2; perhaps D is TRBD1 or TRBD2 (6 bases each). Germline V lookup: CDR1 MDHEN, CDR2 SYDVKM. V was pared by 5 bases and J by 4 bases, with 17 bases between. CDR3 length equals 16 residues. DNA for the CDR3: TGTGCCAGCAGTGTGACAGGAGGGGCGGGCACCGGGGAGCTGTTTTTT. Protein: CASSVTGGAGTGELFF.

With regard to this clonotype: A read error may be the cause here, since a much bigger clone is one base away. The chain links TRBV7-2 to TRBJ2-3; TRBD1 or TRBD2 may be the D gene (6 bases each). V was clipped by 5 bases and J by 4 bases, with 16 bases between them. Germline loops: CDR1 SGHTA, CDR2 FQGNSA. CDR3 length: 15 amino acids. The CDR3 region is CASSGTGARSDTQYF. CDR3 sequence (DNA): TGTGCCAGCAGCGGAACGGGGGCCCGCTCAGATACGCAGTATTTT.

The V call is TRBV19, the J call TRBJ1-1; TRBD1 agrees at 8 bases. Germline trimming cut 6 bases from V and 0 bases from J; bases unmatched to any gene: 3. Germline CDR1 is LNHDA and CDR2 is SQIVND (reference sequence). This CDR3 spans 14 amino acids. CDR3 amino acids: CASRRTGMNTEAFF. The CDR3 coding sequence is TGTGCCAGTAGGAGGACAGGGATGAACACTGAAGCTTTCTTT.

This clonotype was recorded at least ten times. The chain has TRBV2 and TRBJ2-1; tentative D call: TRBD2 (6 bases). Germline-derived CDR1 and CDR2 are SNHLY and FYNNEI. V lost 7 bases and J lost 5, with 18 bases in between. The CDR3 spans 15 residues. DNA for the CDR3: TGTGCCAGCACTACCCAGCTTAGCGGAAACAATGAGCAGTTCTTC. This gives the protein CASTTQLSGNNEQFF.

This clonotype occurred many times. The genes are TRBV7-8 and TRBJ2-3; TRBD2 matches 10 bases. There are 20 residues in the CDR3. Germline V gives CDR1 SGHVS, CDR2 FQNEAQ. Trimming cost V 2 bases and J 2 bases; bases outside gene matches: 16. CDR3 nucleotide sequence: TGTGCCAGCAGCTTATATGGGCTAGCGGGAGTCGGACGACTCACAGATACGCAGTATTTT. This gives the protein CASSLYGLAGVGRLTDTQYF.

The chain combines TRBV7-9 with TRBJ2-5; maybe TRBD2 (5 bases). CDR3 size: 15 residues. Trimming cost V 1 base and J 4 bases, with 13 bases left between them. Looked up from germline, CDR1 is SEHNR and CDR2 is FQNEAQ (reference sequence). The CDR3 DNA follows: TGTGCCAGCAGCTTAGGCGGGTCGGGTCGAGAGACCCAGTACTTC. This translates into CASSLGGSGRETQYF. The full variable domain, with the rest looked up from reference TRBV7-9 and TRBJ2-5, is DTGVSQNPRHKITKRGQNVTFRCDPISEHNRLYWYRQTLGQGPEFLTYFQNEAQLEKSRLLSDRFSAERPKGSFSTLEIQRTEQGDSAMYLCASSLGGSGRETQYFGPGTRLLVL.

In this sample, this clonotype turned up a few times. This chain joins TRBV9 and TRBJ2-5, with 10 bases matching TRBD1. Germline V CDR1 and CDR2: SGDLS, YYNGEE. V was pared by 3 bases and J by 5 bases, with 7 bases of the junction left unmatched. The CDR3 extends over 15 amino acids. The CDR3: CASSAMTGGPETQYF. CDR3 DNA sequence: TGTGCCAGCAGCGCAATGACAGGGGGCCCTGAGACCCAGTACTTC.

This clonotype was detected ten times or more. The V gene is TRBV3-1, the J gene TRBJ2-2; D gene uncertain. This CDR3 spans 12 amino acids. The germline gives CDR1 LGHDT, CDR2 YNNKEL (reference sequence). Deletions cut 5 bases from V and 2 bases from J, with 3 bases between. CDR3 protein: CASSYNTGELFF. The CDR3 DNA reads as TGTGCCAGCAGCTACAACACCGGGGAGCTGTTTTTT.